This paragraph reports one T cell receptor (beta chain). The antigen remains undetermined. These data belong to a study of vaccination effects on CD4 cells after COVID-19. Overall study: A median of 72 days separated the second dose and sampling.

CD4+ T cell isolation took place after approximately 11 days of culture. Confirmation by PCR established that the person had SARS-CoV-2 infection between March and December 2020. Of the BNT162b2 and mRNA-1273 vaccines, participants received two doses of one or the other. The CDR3 is made up of 16 amino acids. Trimming cost V 0 bases and J 2 bases; bases outside gene matches: 2. Germline CDR1 and CDR2: LGHNA and YNFKEQ. Profiled with immunoSEQ multiplex PCR; TCRdb holds only in-frame clones, not every one. The sample has 35,000 to 45,000 clones; 76% are singletons. Regarding the study as a whole: Recruitment yielded few convalescent patients, and the study had no early post-infection timepoints. Convalescent post-vaccine spike-reactive clones were mostly newly vaccine-induced.

The sequence came from a human donor who had a prior SARS-CoV-2 infection. This sequence joins TRBV4-2 and TRBJ2-1; 9 nucleotides agree with TRBD2. The material sequenced was CD4+ T cells from PBMCs cultured without peptide, taken after COVID-19 vaccination. CDR3 region: CASSQDLAGAYNEQFF. CDR3 DNA sequence: TGTGCCAGCAGCCAAGATTTAGCGGGAGCCTACAATGAGCAGTTCTTC.